These 11 T cell receptor beta chains share one sample of origin, sequenced in a study of monozygotic twins with inflammatory bowel disease. TCRdb re-called the 5' RACE reads, yielding one record per CDR3 amino acid sequence without DNA. The sample table includes around 380,000 distinct CDR3 sequences. Material: blood. The source of these receptors is a human donor with ulcerative colitis or Crohn's disease, or a healthy co-twin of an affected twin (not recorded which).

The J gene is TRBJ2-4, the V gene TRBV7-9; TCRdb outputs TRBD1, but without DNA this stays unchecked. Germline CDR1 SEHNR, CDR2 FQNEAQ (reference sequence). The CDR3 is 15 residues long. The CDR3: CASSSGTGRRNIQYF.

The genes are TRBV24-1 and TRBJ2-1. Germline values: CDR1 KGHDR, CDR2 SFDVKD. This CDR3 comprises 13 residues. The CDR3: CATSDTLYNEQFF.

V is TRBV11-2 and J is TRBJ2-1. The germline CDR1 and CDR2 sequences are SGHAT and FQNNGV. The length of the CDR3 is 14 residues. The CDR3 reads CASSLNPGKNEQFF.

This rearrangement joins TRBV4-3 to TRBJ2-7; without DNA, the TCRdb call of TRBD2 cannot be checked. CDR3 length: 15 residues. Germline CDR1 LGHNA, CDR2 YSLEER. The CDR3 spells CASSQDGTSGLEQYF.

The chain recombines TRBV7-9 with TRBJ2-2. Germline lookup yields CDR1 SEHNR and CDR2 FQNEAQ (reference sequence). CDR3 length: 15 amino acids. The CDR3 sequence: CASSWWGSYTGELFF.

The chain employs TRBV27 and TRBJ2-3; TCRdb indicates TRBD1, and absent DNA this call remains unverified. Germline V CDR1 and CDR2: MNHEY, SMNVEV (reference sequence). The CDR3 runs to 15 residues. The CDR3 sequence: CASSLLDRGSDTQYF.

The genes are TRBV10-3 and TRBJ2-1; absent DNA, TCRdb's TRBD1 call cannot be checked. CDR3 length: 14 amino acids. Germline CDR1 ENHRY, CDR2 SYGVKD. CDR3 protein: CAISEPGTGNEQFF.

The rearrangement links TRBV6-5 to TRBJ2-2; TCRdb's assignment of TRBD1 cannot be checked, as there is no DNA. The CDR3 extends over 18 amino acids. Looked up from germline, CDR1 is MNHEY and CDR2 is SVGAGI. CDR3 loop: CASTLSLRGGLNTGELFF.

The chain joins TRBV29-1 to TRBJ2-5; TCRdb reports TRBD2, a call that lacks DNA to check it against. CDR1 is SQVTM and CDR2 is ANQGSEA in the germline V gene. The CDR3 length is 15 residues. CDR3 amino acids: CSVELPSVTQETQYF.

V usage is TRBV5-1 and J usage is TRBJ2-3. CDR3 size: 13 residues. Germline CDR1 is SGHRS and CDR2 is YFSETQ. CDR3 sequence reads: CASSLYGTDTQYF.

The rearrangement uses TRBV5-1 and TRBJ2-7. Germline V gene sequence: CDR1 SGHRS, CDR2 YFSETQ. The CDR3 loop spans 16 amino acids. The CDR3 region is CASSWDRVRQGNEQYF.